The rows below give T cell receptor beta chains drawn from one sample of a study of CXCR3-negative and CXCR3-positive naive CD8 T cells. TCRdb reprocessed the 5' RACE reads and stores each CDR3 protein as one record, lacking DNA. This table holds approximately 6,200 distinct CDR3 sequences. The specimen was naive CXCR3- CD8+ T cells from blood. Every receptor here comes from a human donor in good health. Some clones in this sample may be carry-over from other donors' samples. Both conserved end residues are part of each CDR3. Fields, in order: clone size, J gene, V gene, CDR3 protein. Expanded clones are given a class, and other clones once, few, many or no size at all.

medium-sized | TRBJ2-7 | TRBV10-3 | CAIRNSLDRVFYEQYF
medium-sized | TRBJ2-7 | TRBV7-6 | CASSAHYDQVYEQYF
medium-sized | TRBJ1-1 | TRBV20-1 | CSAADKWGAEAFF
medium-sized | TRBJ2-5 | TRBV6-5 | CASSTGGGQETQYF
medium-sized | TRBJ2-7 | TRBV7-2 | CASSLGIESGEQYF
medium-sized | TRBJ2-2 | TRBV14 | CASSPGTSGGELFF
- | TRBJ1-1 | TRBV3-1 | CASSHPRASGTEAFF
- | TRBJ2-2 | TRBV29-1 | CSVVGGNTGELFF
- | TRBJ2-4 | TRBV19 | CASSISGDRENIQYF
medium-sized | TRBJ2-7 | TRBV13 | CASSSGDLISYEQYF
- | TRBJ2-7 | TRBV7-2 | CASNPRDRGYEQYF
medium-sized | TRBJ1-2 | TRBV6-5 | CATSGQALGGYTF
- | TRBJ1-5 | TRBV7-2 | CASSPQGQPQHF
- | TRBJ1-2 | TRBV12-3/TRBV12-4 | CASSLAYGYTF
- | TRBJ1-3 | TRBV7-2 | CASSKLSPSGNTIYF
medium-sized | TRBJ2-7 | TRBV4-1 | CASSQTREGSYEQYF
- | TRBJ1-1 | TRBV29-1 | CSVLTGDTEAFF
- | TRBJ2-2 | TRBV2 | CGSSESWTSGNTRELFF
- | TRBJ1-3 | TRBV12-3/TRBV12-4 | CASSSQDWVSGNTIYF
- | TRBJ2-7 | TRBV28 | CATSRTSSYEQYF
- | TRBJ2-1 | TRBV18 | CASSLGTSGSPDEQFF
medium-sized | TRBJ2-5 | TRBV12-3/TRBV12-4 | CASSLELVGETQYF
- | TRBJ2-1 | TRBV2 | CASSPSTSGGAVEQFF
- | TRBJ2-3 | TRBV29-1 | CSVEDRVNTDTQYF
- | TRBJ1-1 | TRBV29-1 | CSALAQGNTEAFF
- | TRBJ2-2 | TRBV13 | CASSRFGAPSRELFF
medium-sized | TRBJ1-1 | TRBV6-6 | CASSPGPIEAFF
medium-sized | TRBJ1-5 | TRBV12-3/TRBV12-4 | CASSNQGEDQPQHF
- | TRBJ2-7 | TRBV29-1 | CSVEFAASSYEQYF
medium-sized | TRBJ1-2 | TRBV4-1 | CASSQDLGDPGYTF
- | TRBJ1-3 | TRBV27 | CASSGSSGNTIYF
- | TRBJ2-7 | TRBV5-1 | CASSFSRLAHYEQYF
- | TRBJ2-1 | TRBV3-1 | CASSHQVRGSYNEQFF
medium-sized | TRBJ2-7 | TRBV27 | CASAGTSGLREQYF
medium-sized | TRBJ2-2 | TRBV19 | CASTPRTETKGELFF
- | TRBJ2-5 | TRBV7-7 | CASSSPGQPETQYF
- | TRBJ1-1 | TRBV6-5 | CASSYSRTGDTEAFF
medium-sized | TRBJ2-1 | TRBV6-6 | CASSLWEGPNEQFF
- | TRBJ2-5 | TRBV9 | CASTQWAGVQETQYF
- | TRBJ2-7 | TRBV30 | CAWGGAANPYEQYF
medium-sized | TRBJ1-2 | TRBV29-1 | CSVETGGTYGYTF